A selection of T cell receptor beta chains follows, all from one sample in a study of blood T cells in healthy people across ages. A single record per CDR3 protein comes from TCRdb applying MiXCR to the 5' RACE reads. The data hold 600,000 to 800,000 distinct CDR3 sequences, with under 25% observed a single time. The specimen was blood. The origin of the receptors is a man in his 70s in good health. The CDR3 runs from the conserved cysteine through the conserved F or W. The D gene is left open where the match is weak. Clone size appears in some rows only: once, few, many, or a class for an expanded clone.

TRBV10-1	TRBD1	TRBJ2-2	-	CASSETGGNGELFF	TGCGCCAGCAGTGAAACAGGGGGCAACGGGGAGCTGTTTTTT
TRBV5-1	TRBD2	TRBJ2-5	-	CASSLKALGLAGPMQETQYF	TGCGCCAGCAGCTTGAAGGCTCTAGGACTAGCGGGACCGATGCAAGAGACCCAGTACTTC
TRBV20-1	TRBD1	TRBJ1-5	-	CSARTTGGANQPQHF	TGCAGTGCTAGGACTACAGGGGGGGCAAATCAGCCCCAGCATTTT
TRBV12-3/TRBV12-4	-	TRBJ2-1	-	CASRDPNNEQFF	TGTGCCAGCAGAGATCCAAACAATGAGCAGTTCTTC
TRBV12-3/TRBV12-4	-	TRBJ2-5	many	CASSLRTQYF	TGTGCCAGCAGTCTCAGGACCCAGTACTTC
TRBV15	TRBD2	TRBJ2-1	-	CVTSGGLARRYNEQFF	TGTGTCACCAGCGGGGGACTAGCGCGAAGATACAATGAGCAGTTCTTC
TRBV3-1	-	TRBJ1-2	-	CASSQGIANYGYTF	TGTGCCAGCAGCCAAGGAATAGCTAACTATGGCTACACCTTC
TRBV29-1	-	TRBJ2-2	few	CSVAGGSDTGELFF	TGCAGCGTTGCAGGCGGGTCGGACACCGGGGAGCTGTTTTTT
TRBV28	-	TRBJ2-3	many	CASSLPQGPDTQYF	TGTGCCAGCAGTCTACCACAGGGTCCAGATACGCAGTATTTT
TRBV3-1	-	TRBJ2-7	many	CASSQVYEQYF	TGTGCCAGCAGCCAAGTCTACGAGCAGTACTTC
TRBV7-2	TRBD1	TRBJ2-2	few	CASSLGGGQGNTGELFF	TGTGCCAGCAGCTTAGGGGGGGGACAGGGAAACACCGGGGAGCTGTTTTTT
TRBV5-1	TRBD1	TRBJ1-4	few	CASSSGQGGREKLFF	TGCGCCAGCAGCTCTGGACAGGGAGGTCGAGAAAAACTGTTTTTT
TRBV2	-	TRBJ2-1	many	CASSEGASSYNEQFF	TGTGCCAGCAGTGAAGGCGCGAGCTCCTACAATGAGCAGTTCTTC
TRBV10-2	-	TRBJ2-7	-	CASSGKTGNEQYF	TGCGCCAGCAGTGGGAAGACGGGGAACGAGCAGTACTTC
TRBV4-1	-	TRBJ1-4	few	CASSQGLQGIEKLFF	TGCGCCAGCAGCCAAGGTCTCCAGGGGATTGAAAAACTGTTTTTT
TRBV7-9	TRBD2	TRBJ2-4	-	CASSFTSGRAPANIQYF	TGTGCCAGCAGCTTCACTAGCGGGAGGGCCCCTGCTAACATTCAGTACTTC
TRBV28	TRBD1	TRBJ1-1	few	CASNQKSHAGGDGAFF	TGTGCCAGCAACCAAAAATCGCATGCAGGGGGCGATGGAGCTTTCTTT
TRBV6-1	-	TRBJ2-1	-	CASSRSPGPAYNEQFF	TGTGCCAGCAGTCGATCTCCGGGACCTGCGTACAATGAGCAGTTCTTC
TRBV4-3	TRBD2	TRBJ2-1	-	CASSQEGLAGPEQFF	TGCGCCAGCAGCCAAGAAGGACTAGCGGGACCGGAGCAGTTCTTC
TRBV2	-	TRBJ2-7	-	CASSEALGSEQYF	TGTGCCAGCAGTGAAGCGCTTGGCAGCGAGCAGTACTTC
TRBV29-1	TRBD1	TRBJ2-1	-	CSVGQGATYEQFF	TGCAGCGTCGGACAGGGGGCCACCTACGAGCAGTTCTTC
TRBV6-2/TRBV6-3	TRBD1	TRBJ2-7	many	CASSYRTGAYEQYF	TGTGCCAGCAGTTACCGAACAGGGGCCTACGAGCAGTACTTC
TRBV4-1	TRBD2	TRBJ2-1	-	CASSQPLAEHYNEQFF	TGCGCCAGCAGCCAACCTCTAGCGGAGCATTACAATGAGCAGTTCTTC
TRBV12-3/TRBV12-4	TRBD1	TRBJ1-1	few	CASSSTGIKTEAFF	TGTGCCAGCAGTTCGACAGGGATAAAAACTGAAGCTTTCTTT
TRBV5-1	TRBD2	TRBJ2-7	-	CASSLPGRAIEQYF	TGCGCCAGCAGCTTGCCCGGGAGGGCCATCGAGCAGTACTTC
TRBV12-3/TRBV12-4	-	TRBJ1-2	-	CASSFKGGGGYTF	TGTGCCAGCAGTTTCAAGGGAGGAGGTGGCTACACCTTC
TRBV7-2	TRBD2	TRBJ2-7	once	CASSSHTKPSGAATYEQYF	TGTGCCAGCAGCTCCCATACTAAACCTAGCGGGGCGGCCACCTACGAGCAGTACTTC
TRBV5-1	-	TRBJ2-1	-	CASSLEGLNEQFF	TGCGCCAGCAGCTTGGAGGGTCTCAATGAGCAGTTCTTC
TRBV20-1	TRBD2	TRBJ2-1	many	CSARDRLAGRNEQFF	TGCAGTGCTAGAGATAGGCTAGCGGGACGGAATGAGCAGTTCTTC
TRBV20-1	TRBD2	TRBJ2-7	few	CSAPPGLAASYEQYF	TGCAGTGCACCCCCGGGACTAGCGGCCTCCTACGAGCAGTACTTC
TRBV28	TRBD1	TRBJ2-4	few	CASSDLPGTGHLIAKNIRYF	TGTGCCAGCAGCGATCTGCCCGGGACAGGGCATCTTATAGCCAAAAACATTCGGTACTTC
TRBV2	-	TRBJ1-1	many	CASTLDRRAFF	TGTGCCAGCACCCTAGACAGGAGGGCTTTCTTT
TRBV4-3	TRBD1	TRBJ1-1	few	CASSLLTTPQGNTETFF	TGCGCCAGCAGCCTCCTAACCACCCCACAGGGGAACACTGAAACTTTCTTT
TRBV20-1	TRBD1	TRBJ1-2	-	CSAKDRGLGGYTF	TGCAGTGCGAAAGACAGGGGGCTGGGAGGCTACACCTTC
TRBV10-3	-	TRBJ2-1	few	CAISESTISEQFF	TGTGCCATCAGTGAGTCGACTATAAGTGAGCAGTTCTTC
TRBV6-1	TRBD2	TRBJ2-3	few	CASSEGGSGTDTQYF	TGTGCCAGCAGTGAAGGCGGTAGCGGGACAGATACGCAGTATTTT